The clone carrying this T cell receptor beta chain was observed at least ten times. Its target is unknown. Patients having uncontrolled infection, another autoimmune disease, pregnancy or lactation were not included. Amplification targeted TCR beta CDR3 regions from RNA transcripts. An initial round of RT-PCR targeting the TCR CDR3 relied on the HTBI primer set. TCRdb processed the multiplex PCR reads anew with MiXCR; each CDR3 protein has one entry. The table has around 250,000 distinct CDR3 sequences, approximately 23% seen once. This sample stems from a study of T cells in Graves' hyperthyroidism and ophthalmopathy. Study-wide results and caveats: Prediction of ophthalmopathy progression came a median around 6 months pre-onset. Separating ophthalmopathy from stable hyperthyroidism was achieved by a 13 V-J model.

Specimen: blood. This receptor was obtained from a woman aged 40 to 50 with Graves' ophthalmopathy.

The CDR3 reads CASSLTTEYTEAFF. The CDR3 DNA is TGTGCCAGCAGCTTAACGACAGAGTACACTGAAGCTTTCTTT. The V gene is TRBV7-8, the J gene TRBJ1-1; D might be TRBD1 (5 bases). Trimming pared 2 bases from V and 3 bases from J, leaving 10 bases between. The CDR3 loop spans 14 amino acids. Germline-derived CDR1 and CDR2 are SGHVS and FQNEAQ.